The subject of this entry is one TCR beta chain. Its binding antigen is unknown. Base qualities are not at hand, and no much larger clone is one base apart. The data derive from a study of CD4 T cells in relation to SARS-CoV-2 and coronaviruses (dated by TCRdb to the early 2020s). Some background on the complete study: In the ViraFEST assay, PBMCs were grown with antigen for roughly ten days, and TCR beta CDR3s were then sequenced to identify antigen-specific clonal expansions. Patient-derived lymphoblastoid cell lines were used to map the HLA restriction of shared crossreactive spike epitopes. An HIV-1 Nef peptide pool or a no-peptide culture served as the negative reference condition. At the level of individual TCR clonotypes, the study evaluated whether memory CD4+ T cells crossreact between the spike proteins of SARS-CoV-2 and those of common cold coronaviruses. The Adaptive Biotechnologies TCR-sequencing kit was used for samples from a few pre-COVID donors and for the naive versus memory experiments, whereas the other data were Illumina-based. Expansion assays from other donors in the study were sequenced with a different, Illumina-based TCR-beta assay.

CD4+ T cells from unexposed donors were collected before the COVID-19 pandemic (2011-2018). The EasySep CD4+ T cell isolation kit was used to isolate CD4+ T cells once the cultures had run for roughly 10 days. As cell number allowed, CD4+ T cells from unexposed donors were tested for reactivity to SARS-CoV-2 S and N and to four common cold coronavirus spike pools. PBMCs were cultured at under 2.5 million per well in IMDM supplemented with around 5.3% human AB serum and 9 to 10 IU/ml IL-2. Half of the culture medium was replaced with fresh IL-2-containing medium on days 3 and 7. In general, triplicate replicate wells were used for every peptide culture condition. Leukapheresis product for the unexposed donors was bought commercially. Ficoll-Paque PLUS gradient centrifugation was used to isolate PBMCs from either whole blood or leukapheresis product. The PBMCs went either fresh into the expansion assay or into cryopreservation at -140 degrees C. The QIAamp Micro DNA Kit was used to extract genomic DNA from the CD4+ T cells.

The research as a whole found: Roughly 60% of donors had memory CD4+ clonotypes that crossrecognized SARS-CoV-2 and at least one common cold coronavirus spike. The study was constrained by small numbers of patients and of tested TCRs. Crossreactivity analysis centred on spike protein, so crossreactivity against other viral proteins was not assessed. Pre-pandemic and post-infection samples were not both contributed by any donor, so tracing of the source of pre-existing responses was limited. Crossreactive clones showed significantly weaker SARS-CoV-2-driven expansion than monoreactive clones, consistent with antigenic imprinting.

The V and J ends are trimmed by 6 bases and 4 bases, leaving 15 bases between them. The CDR3 covers 14 residues, taking in both the cysteine and the phenylalanine. Only CDR3 DNA is held: 42 bases, read in frame from base 1. The CDR1 and CDR2 encoded by the germline V gene are SNHLY and FYNNEI. Library preparation used the immunoSEQ multiplex PCR assay. Per the source publication's procedure: Preprocessing removed nonproductive sequences and CDR3s not starting with C, not ending with F or W, or shorter than 7 amino acids. Antigen-specific clonotypes were called with the MANAFEST web app on the basis of expansion relative to the reference and to other culture wells. A clone was considered positive if the clone showed significant expansion compared with the reference culture in 2 of 3 replicate wells at an FDR below 0.05. A further requirement for positive clones was significant expansion compared with all other tandem wells, along with an odds ratio above 5. Pairwise Levenshtein distance, computed with the stringdist R package after three terminal residues were trimmed from each end, was used as the measure of CDR3 homology. Held by TCRdb, this immuneACCESS table contains in-frame sequences only and omits some clones. Under half of the omission traces to an unresolved V gene where checked; the cause of the rest is unknown. Clone size and V and J calls were adopted from that table, with D and trimming inferred from the DNA. The sample has 20,000 or so clones on record, 75% to 85% of them singletons. Together, the top ten hold around 11% of the sample.

This sequence was found in a human donor in good health. The V and J segments used are TRBV2 and TRBJ2-5; the D gene identity is not certain. Specimen: CD4+ T cells from PBMCs, cultured in vitro. The CDR3 region reads CASSFGPLGETQYF. The DNA sequence is as follows: TGTGCCAGCAGCTTTGGACCGCTTGGAGAGACCCAGTACTTC.